A selection of T cell receptor beta chains follows, all from one sample in a study of human T cells and chemical hapten exposure. TCRdb reprocessed the RACE reads with MiXCR, giving one entry per CDR3 protein. The table includes tens of thousands of distinct CDR3 sequences, about 8.6% detected once. The sequencing sample was made of whole blood. These receptors were obtained from a female donor in good health. Some clones in this sample may be carry-over from other donors' samples. Both conserved end residues are part of each CDR3. Fields, in order: clone size, V gene, J gene, D gene, CDR3 length, CDR3 protein, CDR3 DNA. A D gene is named only where the DNA matches it firmly. The size entry is marked missing in some rows and otherwise reads once, few, many or a size class.

clone_size: many; v_call: TRBV7-2; j_call: TRBJ1-3; d_call: -; cdr3_length: 16; cdr3_aa: CASTEGGVRGWNTIYF; cdr3_nt: TGTGCCAGCACCGAAGGGGGGGTTCGAGGCTGGAACACCATATATTTT
clone_size: -; v_call: TRBV3-1; j_call: TRBJ2-1; d_call: TRBD1; cdr3_length: 18; cdr3_aa: CASSQDRVLSIYYNEQFF; cdr3_nt: TGTGCCAGCAGCCAGGACAGGGTTTTGTCAATTTACTACAATGAGCAGTTCTTC
clone_size: few; v_call: TRBV20-1; j_call: TRBJ2-1; d_call: TRBD2; cdr3_length: 17; cdr3_aa: CSASPSVSGSLPYEQFF; cdr3_nt: TGCAGTGCTAGCCCCAGTGTTAGCGGGAGTCTCCCCTACGAGCAGTTCTTC
clone_size: many; v_call: TRBV20-1; j_call: TRBJ2-1; d_call: -; cdr3_length: 12; cdr3_aa: CSASRPHNEQFF; cdr3_nt: TGCAGTGCTAGCCGGCCTCACAATGAGCAGTTCTTC
clone_size: -; v_call: TRBV3-1; j_call: TRBJ2-7; d_call: TRBD2; cdr3_length: 14; cdr3_aa: CASSPAAGAYEQYF; cdr3_nt: TGTGCCAGCAGCCCCGCAGCGGGAGCCTACGAGCAGTACTTC
clone_size: -; v_call: TRBV30; j_call: TRBJ1-2; d_call: -; cdr3_length: 14; cdr3_aa: CAWSPGGLNYGYTF; cdr3_nt: TGTGCCTGGAGTCCGGGGGGCCTTAACTATGGCTACACCTTC
clone_size: few; v_call: TRBV6-1; j_call: TRBJ2-1; d_call: TRBD2; cdr3_length: 17; cdr3_aa: CASSEVSGTSGRNEQFF; cdr3_nt: TGTGCCAGCAGTGAAGTTTCGGGGACTAGCGGTCGCAATGAGCAGTTCTTC
clone_size: many; v_call: TRBV3-1; j_call: TRBJ2-2; d_call: TRBD2; cdr3_length: 16; cdr3_aa: CASSQAASGYTGELFF; cdr3_nt: TGTGCCAGCAGCCAAGCAGCTAGCGGGTATACCGGGGAGCTGTTTTTT
clone_size: -; v_call: TRBV4-3; j_call: TRBJ1-1; d_call: -; cdr3_length: 13; cdr3_aa: CASSQDTATEAFF; cdr3_nt: TGCGCCAGCAGCCAAGATACAGCCACTGAAGCTTTCTTT
clone_size: few; v_call: TRBV7-8; j_call: TRBJ2-4; d_call: -; cdr3_length: 13; cdr3_aa: CASSSGDSSIQYF; cdr3_nt: TGTGCCAGCAGTTCCGGTGATAGCAGCATTCAGTACTTC
clone_size: many; v_call: TRBV9; j_call: TRBJ2-1; d_call: -; cdr3_length: 15; cdr3_aa: CASSVRRAPYNEQFF; cdr3_nt: TGTGCCAGCAGCGTACGGAGGGCCCCCTACAATGAGCAGTTCTTC
clone_size: -; v_call: TRBV6-2/TRBV6-3; j_call: TRBJ2-6; d_call: TRBD1; cdr3_length: 15; cdr3_aa: CASSNRGSGANVLTF; cdr3_nt: TGTGCCAGCAGTAACAGGGGGTCTGGGGCCAACGTCCTGACTTTC
clone_size: few; v_call: TRBV4-2; j_call: TRBJ2-1; d_call: -; cdr3_length: 16; cdr3_aa: CASSQAGRSGDNEQFF; cdr3_nt: TGTGCCAGCAGCCAAGCCGGCAGATCTGGGGACAATGAGCAGTTCTTC
clone_size: few; v_call: TRBV7-3; j_call: TRBJ1-1; d_call: TRBD1; cdr3_length: 14; cdr3_aa: CASSLIGTGTEAFF; cdr3_nt: TGTGCCAGCAGCTTAATAGGGACAGGGACTGAAGCTTTCTTT
clone_size: few; v_call: TRBV6-2/TRBV6-3; j_call: TRBJ2-1; d_call: -; cdr3_length: 11; cdr3_aa: CASAENNEQFF; cdr3_nt: TGTGCCAGCGCAGAAAACAATGAGCAGTTCTTC
clone_size: -; v_call: TRBV30; j_call: TRBJ2-2; d_call: -; cdr3_length: 13; cdr3_aa: CAWSAGATGELFF; cdr3_nt: TGTGCCTGGAGTGCGGGGGCCACCGGGGAGCTGTTTTTT
clone_size: many; v_call: TRBV7-9; j_call: TRBJ1-5; d_call: -; cdr3_length: 12; cdr3_aa: CASSLGGQPQHF; cdr3_nt: TGTGCCAGCAGTTTAGGGGGTCAGCCCCAGCATTTT
clone_size: many; v_call: TRBV20-1; j_call: TRBJ1-1; d_call: -; cdr3_length: 16; cdr3_aa: CSASEVLRVGLTEAFF; cdr3_nt: TGCAGTGCTAGTGAAGTTCTGCGGGTAGGACTCACTGAAGCTTTCTTT
clone_size: -; v_call: TRBV11-2; j_call: TRBJ2-7; d_call: -; cdr3_length: 17; cdr3_aa: CASSSTLQVMGLYEQYF; cdr3_nt: TGTGCCAGCAGCTCTACCCTACAGGTTATGGGATTATACGAGCAGTACTTC
clone_size: few; v_call: TRBV16; j_call: TRBJ2-1; d_call: -; cdr3_length: 14; cdr3_aa: CASSPTSTVNEQFF; cdr3_nt: TGTGCCAGCAGCCCCACAAGCACAGTCAATGAGCAGTTCTTC
clone_size: -; v_call: TRBV28; j_call: TRBJ1-1; d_call: -; cdr3_length: 13; cdr3_aa: CASNPQRNTEAFF; cdr3_nt: TGTGCCAGCAATCCACAGAGGAACACTGAAGCTTTCTTT